This TCR beta chain was retrieved from a study of blood T cell repertoires in COVID-19. The trim removed 7 bases at V and 0 bases at J, leaving 6 bases unmatched. CDR1 is LNHDA and CDR2 is SQIVND in the germline V gene (reference sequence). The CDR3 totals 16 residues. This clone was counted a single time. The repertoire was sequenced with immunoSEQ multiplex PCR; TCRdb's copy has only in-frame clones and lacks some. Of 130,000 or so clones in the sample, approximately 90% were seen once. Sequencing was carried out using peripheral blood. The chain recombines TRBV19 with TRBJ1-3; 10 bases are shared with TRBD1. The receptor was derived from a man aged 45-60 years with active or convalescent COVID-19. The CDR3 loop reads CASTSTGGSSGNTIYF. The CDR3 DNA is TGTGCCAGTACTTCGACAGGGGGCAGCTCTGGAAACACCATATATTTT.